Below, one T cell receptor beta chain is given with its context. Its cognate antigen is unknown. The data are from a study of early T cells in non-severe SARS-CoV-2 infection. Overall study findings and caveats: Matching with VDJdb favored anti-spike CD8 responses (missing private and CD4 specificities).

The CDR3 sequence is 15 residues long. V gave up 6 bases and J gave up 0 bases, with 12 bases separating them. Germline V CDR1 and CDR2: MDHEN, SYDVKM. MiXCR was run by TCRdb on the 5' RACE reads, yielding one entry per CDR3 protein. The sample shows 75,000 to 100,000 distinct CDR3 sequences, 13% to 15% of them seen only once. The source of this sequence is an adult who was a healthcare worker with PCR-confirmed SARS-CoV-2 infection or an uninfected control (not recorded which). The chain couples TRBV28 to TRBJ1-3; D is ambiguous. The sequencing sample was made of whole blood. Written as DNA, the CDR3 is TGTGCCAGCAGACCCGCCACGGGCTCTGGAAACACCATATATTTT. Residues: CASRPATGSGNTIYF.